The rows below give T cell receptor beta chains drawn from one sample of a study of cytomegalovirus exposure and HLA in healthy donors. Profiling relied on immunoSEQ multiplex PCR, and the TCRdb table lists in-frame clones only, not all of them. The sample shows roughly 130,000 clones, more than 60% of them seen only once. The specimen was PBMCs. These receptors all stem from a woman between 35 and 50 years old in good health and CMV-seropositive. Both conserved end residues are part of each CDR3. D genes are given only for firm matches. Clone size is not always given. Where it is, it says once, few, many or a class for expanded clones.

V gene	clone size	D gene	J gene	CDR3 length	CDR3 protein	CDR3 DNA
TRBV11-3	few	TRBD2	TRBJ2-3	13	CASSLTSGTMQYF	TGTGCCAGCAGCTTGACTAGCGGGACAATGCAGTATTTT
TRBV7-2	-	TRBD1	TRBJ1-5	18	CASSSPGTGGFSNQPQHF	TGTGCCAGCAGCTCCCCTGGGACAGGGGGCTTTAGCAATCAGCCCCAGCATTTT
TRBV28	once	-	TRBJ1-5	12	CAASAGLQPQHF	TGTGCCGCCTCGGCGGGTCTTCAGCCCCAGCATTTT
TRBV11-2	-	TRBD1	TRBJ1-2	15	CASSTTGAKSYGYTF	TGTGCCAGCAGCACGACAGGGGCGAAAAGCTATGGCTACACCTTC
TRBV28	-	TRBD1	TRBJ2-2	17	CASFAFTQGARAGELFF	TGTGCCAGCTTCGCCTTCACGCAGGGGGCTAGAGCCGGGGAGCTGTTTTTT
TRBV11-2	-	-	TRBJ2-7	13	CASSPEASYEQYF	TGTGCCAGCAGCCCAGAGGCCTCCTACGAGCAGTACTTC
TRBV11-2	-	TRBD2	TRBJ2-5	16	CASSHRGGGPEETQYF	TGTGCCAGCAGCCACCGGGGCGGGGGGCCCGAAGAGACCCAGTACTTC
TRBV6-6	-	-	TRBJ2-5	13	CASSYRGGETQYF	TGTGCCAGCAGTTACCGAGGGGGAGAGACCCAGTACTTC
TRBV7-8	few	-	TRBJ2-5	14	CASSLIQGTETQYF	TGTGCCAGCAGTCTTATACAGGGTACAGAGACCCAGTACTTC
TRBV4-2	-	-	TRBJ2-2	16	CASSQEGRGAGGELFF	TGTGCCAGCAGCCAAGAAGGACGGGGGGCCGGCGGGGAGCTGTTTTTT
TRBV18	-	TRBD1	TRBJ1-2	14	CASSVQGNNYGYTF	TGTGCCAGCTCAGTACAGGGGAATAACTATGGCTACACCTTC
TRBV7-3	-	TRBD2	TRBJ2-1	16	CASSSKGLAGGNEQFF	TGTGCCAGCAGCTCCAAGGGACTAGCGGGGGGCAATGAGCAGTTCTTC
TRBV7-2	-	TRBD1	TRBJ2-6	18	CASSLAGTGPSGANVLTF	TGTGCCAGCAGCTTAGCCGGGACAGGGCCCTCTGGGGCCAACGTCCTGACTTTC
TRBV27	-	TRBD1	TRBJ1-2	16	CASRPTGTGLHYGYTF	TGTGCCAGCAGACCGACCGGGACAGGGCTTCACTATGGCTACACCTTC
TRBV7-9	-	TRBD2	TRBJ2-1	17	CASSLAGGLAGYNEQFF	TGTGCCAGCAGCTTAGCCGGGGGACTAGCGGGTTACAATGAGCAGTTCTTC
TRBV29-1	-	TRBD1	TRBJ2-5	13	CSVDYTTGGTQYF	TGCAGCGTTGATTACACGACAGGGGGGACCCAGTACTTC
TRBV5-1	few	-	TRBJ2-2	15	CASSLGLVDTGELFF	TGCGCCAGCAGCTTGGGACTAGTCGACACCGGGGAGCTGTTTTTT
TRBV7-2	-	-	TRBJ2-7	16	CASRSQSGGRSYEQYF	TGTGCCAGCAGATCCCAGTCGGGGGGCCGCTCCTACGAGCAGTACTTC
TRBV7-7	-	TRBD1	TRBJ2-5	14	CASSPDRGQETQYF	TGTGCCAGCAGCCCAGACAGGGGCCAAGAGACCCAGTACTTC
TRBV6-5	-	TRBD1	TRBJ1-1	14	CASRDRALSTEAFF	TGTGCCAGCAGGGACAGGGCTTTGAGCACTGAAGCTTTCTTT
TRBV4-2	-	TRBD2	TRBJ2-5	20	CASSQVVGAHDSPTSGTQYF	TGTGCCAGCAGCCAAGTTGTCGGCGCCCACGATAGTCCCACTAGCGGGACCCAGTACTTC
TRBV29-1	-	-	TRBJ2-5	10	CSVEAGTQYF	TGCAGCGTTGAAGCCGGGACCCAGTACTTC
TRBV7-9	-	-	TRBJ1-2	15	CASSLSSSGDYGYTF	TGTGCCAGCAGCCTATCATCCTCGGGGGACTATGGCTACACCTTC
TRBV6-6	-	TRBD1	TRBJ2-7	12	CASRTGDYEQYF	TGTGCCTCCCGGACAGGCGACTACGAGCAGTACTTC
TRBV30	-	-	TRBJ1-1	13	CAWSVSVSTEAFF	TGTGCCTGGAGTGTAAGTGTTAGCACTGAAGCTTTCTTT
TRBV7-2	-	-	TRBJ1-2	13	CASSRDTNYGYTF	TGTGCCAGCAGCCGGGACACGAACTATGGCTACACCTTC
TRBV7-2	few	-	TRBJ1-2	17	CASSLGGSGGGFRGYTF	TGTGCCAGCAGCTTAGGGGGTTCCGGGGGAGGCTTTAGGGGCTACACCTTC
TRBV7-8	-	-	TRBJ2-1	16	CASTPYESRSYNEQFF	TGTGCCAGCACCCCGTATGAGAGCCGCTCCTACAATGAGCAGTTCTTC
TRBV2	-	-	TRBJ2-7	12	CASSVSAYEQYF	TGTGCCAGCAGTGTTTCAGCCTACGAGCAGTACTTC
TRBV5-4	-	TRBD1	TRBJ2-2	15	CASSSDRGRTGELFF	TGTGCCAGCAGCTCCGACAGGGGGAGAACCGGGGAGCTGTTTTTT
TRBV7-3	-	TRBD2	TRBJ2-1	16	CASSPVGLAGNSEQFF	TGTGCCAGCAGCCCAGTAGGGCTAGCGGGTAATAGTGAGCAGTTCTTC
TRBV5-3	-	TRBD2	TRBJ2-1	14	CARSLRGGDNEQFF	TGTGCCAGAAGCTTACGGGGGGGCGACAATGAGCAGTTCTTC
TRBV29-1	-	-	TRBJ2-1	16	CSVGGVGGSVLDEQFF	TGCAGCGTTGGGGGCGTCGGGGGTTCGGTCCTGGATGAGCAGTTCTTC
TRBV7-2	-	TRBD2	TRBJ2-1	15	CASSLVASGGNEQFF	TGTGCCAGCAGCTTAGTGGCTAGCGGGGGAAATGAGCAGTTCTTC
TRBV28	-	-	TRBJ2-4	18	CASSLFFPPPSPKNIQYF	TGTGCCAGCAGTTTATTTTTTCCCCCCCCCTCTCCCAAAAACATTCAGTACTTC
TRBV6-1	-	-	TRBJ1-1	15	CASSPGGGGNTEAFF	TGTGCCAGCAGCCCGGGGGGGGGAGGGAACACTGAAGCTTTCTTT
TRBV5-4	-	-	TRBJ2-3	17	CASSSALGGALTDTQYF	TGTGCCAGCAGCTCGGCCTTGGGGGGAGCGCTCACAGATACGCAGTATTTT
TRBV5-1	-	TRBD1	TRBJ2-3	16	CASSSRDRERTDTQYF	TGCGCCAGCAGCTCACGGGACAGGGAACGCACAGATACGCAGTATTTT
TRBV30	few	-	TRBJ1-4	14	CAWSVNRGDEKLFF	TGTGCCTGGAGTGTAAATAGGGGTGATGAAAAACTGTTTTTT
TRBV5-1	-	TRBD1	TRBJ1-2	14	CASSLGQGAYGYTF	TGCGCCAGCAGCCTAGGACAGGGGGCGTATGGCTACACCTTC
TRBV28	-	TRBD2	TRBJ2-1	16	CASSLTTSGSHNEQFF	TGTGCCAGCAGTTTAACGACTAGCGGGAGTCACAATGAGCAGTTCTTC
TRBV28	-	-	TRBJ1-4	13	CASSQGRTGKLFF	TGTGCCAGCAGTCAGGGCAGGACGGGAAAACTGTTTTTT
TRBV7-3	-	TRBD2	TRBJ2-1	15	CASSLTIAGVGEQFF	TGTGCCAGCAGCTTAACGATTGCGGGAGTGGGTGAGCAGTTCTTC
TRBV5-1	-	-	TRBJ2-1	13	CASSLAKGNEQFF	TGCGCCAGCAGCTTGGCCAAGGGGAATGAGCAGTTCTTC